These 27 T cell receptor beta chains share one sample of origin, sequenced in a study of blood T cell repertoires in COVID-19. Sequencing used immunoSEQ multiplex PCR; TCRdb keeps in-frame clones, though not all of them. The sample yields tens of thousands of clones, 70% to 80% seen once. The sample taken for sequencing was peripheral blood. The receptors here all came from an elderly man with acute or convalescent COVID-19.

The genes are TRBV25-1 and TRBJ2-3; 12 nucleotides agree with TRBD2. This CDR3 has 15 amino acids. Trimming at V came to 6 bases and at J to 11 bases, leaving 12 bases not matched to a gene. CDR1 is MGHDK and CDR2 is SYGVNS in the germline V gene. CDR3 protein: CASRLAGGDGQEQYF. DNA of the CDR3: TGTGCCAGCAGGCTAGCGGGGGGGGATGGTCAGGAGCAGTATTTT.

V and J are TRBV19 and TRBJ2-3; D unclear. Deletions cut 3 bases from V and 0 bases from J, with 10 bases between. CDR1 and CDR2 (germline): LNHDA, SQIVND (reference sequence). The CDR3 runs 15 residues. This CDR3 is CASSMSHSSTDTQYF. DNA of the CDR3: TGTGCCAGTAGTATGTCCCACTCAAGCACAGATACGCAGTATTTT.

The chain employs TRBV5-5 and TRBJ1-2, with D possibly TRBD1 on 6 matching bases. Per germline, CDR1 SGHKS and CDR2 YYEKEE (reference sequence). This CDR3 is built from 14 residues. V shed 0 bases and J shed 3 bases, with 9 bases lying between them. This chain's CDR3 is CASSLDKGDYGYTF. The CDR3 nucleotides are TGTGCCAGCAGCTTGGATAAGGGGGACTATGGCTACACCTTC. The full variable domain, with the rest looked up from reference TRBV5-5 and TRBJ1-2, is DAGVTQSPTHLIKTRGQQVTLRCSPISGHKSVSWYQQVLGQGPQFIFQYYEKEERGRGNFPDRFSARQFPNYSSELNVNALLLGDSALYLCASSLDKGDYGYTFGSGTRLTVV.

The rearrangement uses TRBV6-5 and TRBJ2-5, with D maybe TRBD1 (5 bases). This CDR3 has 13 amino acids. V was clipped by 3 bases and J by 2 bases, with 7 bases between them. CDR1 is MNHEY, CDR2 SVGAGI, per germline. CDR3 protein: CASSYGHQETQYF. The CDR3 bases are TGTGCCAGCAGTTATGGACATCAAGAGACCCAGTACTTC.

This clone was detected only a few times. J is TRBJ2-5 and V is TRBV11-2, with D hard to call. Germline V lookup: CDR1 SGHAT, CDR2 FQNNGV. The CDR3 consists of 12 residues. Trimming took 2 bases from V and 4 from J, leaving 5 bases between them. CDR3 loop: CASSLMRETQYF. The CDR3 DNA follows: TGTGCCAGCAGCTTAATGCGAGAGACCCAGTACTTC.

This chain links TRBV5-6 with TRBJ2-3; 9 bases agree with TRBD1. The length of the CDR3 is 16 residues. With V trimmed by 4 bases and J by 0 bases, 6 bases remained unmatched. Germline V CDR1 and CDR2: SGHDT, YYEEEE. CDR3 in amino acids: CASSRRTGASTDTQYF. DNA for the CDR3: TGTGCCAGCAGCCGCCGGACAGGGGCTAGCACAGATACGCAGTATTTT.

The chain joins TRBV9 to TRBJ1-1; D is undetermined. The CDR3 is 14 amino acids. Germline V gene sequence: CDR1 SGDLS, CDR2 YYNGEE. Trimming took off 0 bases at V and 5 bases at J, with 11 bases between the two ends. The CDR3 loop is CASSVDPGGTEAFF. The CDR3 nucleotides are TGTGCCAGCAGCGTAGATCCGGGTGGGACTGAAGCTTTCTTT.

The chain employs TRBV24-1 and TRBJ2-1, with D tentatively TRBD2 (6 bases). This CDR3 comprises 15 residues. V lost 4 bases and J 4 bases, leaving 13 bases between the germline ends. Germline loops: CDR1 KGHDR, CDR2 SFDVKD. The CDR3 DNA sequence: TGTGCCACCAGTGACCGGGACTTGTATTACAATGAGCAGTTCTTC. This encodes CATSDRDLYYNEQFF.

The CDR3 nucleotides read TGCAGCGTTGATAGATTCGCAGATACGCAGTATTTT. It codes for CSVDRFADTQYF. This chain links TRBV29-1 with TRBJ2-3; D is undetermined. Trimming removed 3 bases from V and 4 bases from J, with 8 bases in between. CDR1 and CDR2 from the germline V gene are SQVTM and ANQGSEA. This CDR3 has 12 residues.

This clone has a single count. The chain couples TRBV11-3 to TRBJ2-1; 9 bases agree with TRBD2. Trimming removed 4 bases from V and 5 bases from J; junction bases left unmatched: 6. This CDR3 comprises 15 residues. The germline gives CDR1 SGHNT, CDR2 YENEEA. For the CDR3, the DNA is TGTGCCAGCAGCTACCGGACTAGCGTCAACAATGAGCAGTTCTTC. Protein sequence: CASSYRTSVNNEQFF.

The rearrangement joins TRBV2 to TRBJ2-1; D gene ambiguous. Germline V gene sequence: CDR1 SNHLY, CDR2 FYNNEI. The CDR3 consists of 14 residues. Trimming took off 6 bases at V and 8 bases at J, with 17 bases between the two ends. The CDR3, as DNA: TGTGCCAGCAGCGTCATGGTTGAGGCCGATGAGCAGTTCTTC. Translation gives CASSVMVEADEQFF.

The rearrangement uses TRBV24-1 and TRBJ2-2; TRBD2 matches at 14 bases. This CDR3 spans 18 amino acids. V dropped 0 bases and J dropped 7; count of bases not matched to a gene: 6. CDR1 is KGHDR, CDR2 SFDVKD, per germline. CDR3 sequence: CATSDLKPGLAGVGELFF. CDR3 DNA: TGTGCCACCAGTGATTTGAAACCGGGACTAGCGGGAGTCGGGGAGCTGTTTTTT.

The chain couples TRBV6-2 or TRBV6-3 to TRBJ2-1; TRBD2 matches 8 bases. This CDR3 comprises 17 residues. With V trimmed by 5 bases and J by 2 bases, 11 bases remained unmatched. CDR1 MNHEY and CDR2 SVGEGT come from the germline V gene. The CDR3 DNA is TGTGCCAGCAGTCCCGGGACTAGGGCCCTGGCCTACAATGAGCAGTTCTTC. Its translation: CASSPGTRALAYNEQFF.

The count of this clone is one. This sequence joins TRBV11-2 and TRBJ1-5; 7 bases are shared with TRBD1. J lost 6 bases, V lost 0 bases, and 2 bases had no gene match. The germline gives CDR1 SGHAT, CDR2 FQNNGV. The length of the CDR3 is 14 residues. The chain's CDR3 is CASSLDQGGQPQHF. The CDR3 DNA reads TGTGCCAGCAGCTTAGACCAGGGGGGTCAGCCCCAGCATTTT.

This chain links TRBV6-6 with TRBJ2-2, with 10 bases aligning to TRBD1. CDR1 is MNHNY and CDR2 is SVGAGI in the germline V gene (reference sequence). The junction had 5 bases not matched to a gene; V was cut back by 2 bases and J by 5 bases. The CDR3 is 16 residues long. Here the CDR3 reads CASSYEGQGRTGELFF. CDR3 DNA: TGTGCCAGCAGTTACGAGGGACAGGGGAGAACCGGGGAGCTGTTTTTT.

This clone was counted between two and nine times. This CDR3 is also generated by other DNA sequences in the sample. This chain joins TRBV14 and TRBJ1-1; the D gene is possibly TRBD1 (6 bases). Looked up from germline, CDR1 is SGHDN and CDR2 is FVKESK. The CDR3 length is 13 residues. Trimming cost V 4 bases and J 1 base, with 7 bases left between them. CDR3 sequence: CASSRQENTEAFF. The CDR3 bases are TGTGCCAGCAGCCGACAGGAGAACACTGAAGCTTTCTTT.

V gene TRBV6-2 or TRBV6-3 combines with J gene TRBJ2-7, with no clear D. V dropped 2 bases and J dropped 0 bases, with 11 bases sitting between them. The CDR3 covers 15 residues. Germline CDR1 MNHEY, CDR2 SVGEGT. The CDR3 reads CASSYAITGSYEQYF. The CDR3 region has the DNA TGTGCCAGCAGTTACGCAATAACGGGCTCCTACGAGCAGTACTTC.

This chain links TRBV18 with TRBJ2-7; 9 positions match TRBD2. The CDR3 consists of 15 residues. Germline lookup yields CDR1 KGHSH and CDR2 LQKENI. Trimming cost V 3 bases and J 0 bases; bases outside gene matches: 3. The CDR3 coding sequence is TGTGCCAGCTCACCGACTAGCGGAGTCTCCTACGAGCAGTACTTC. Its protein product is CASSPTSGVSYEQYF.

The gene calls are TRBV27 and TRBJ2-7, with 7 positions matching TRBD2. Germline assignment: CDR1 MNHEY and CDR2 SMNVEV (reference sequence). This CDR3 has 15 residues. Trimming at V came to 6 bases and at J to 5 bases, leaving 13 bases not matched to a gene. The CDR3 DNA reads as TGTGCCAGCAGGGCCCTCTGGGGAGGGGCCAACGAGCAGTACTTC. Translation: CASRALWGGANEQYF.

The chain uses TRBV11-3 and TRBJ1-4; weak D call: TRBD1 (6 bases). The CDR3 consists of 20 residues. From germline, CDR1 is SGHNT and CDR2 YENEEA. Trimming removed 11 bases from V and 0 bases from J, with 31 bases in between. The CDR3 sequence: CAGGSGSRGGESPTNEKLFF. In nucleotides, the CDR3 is TGTGCCGGGGGCTCGGGGTCGCGAGGGGGAGAATCCCCAACTAATGAAAAACTGTTTTTT. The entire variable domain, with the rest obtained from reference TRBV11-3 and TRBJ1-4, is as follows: EAGVVQSPRYKIIEKKQPVAFWCNPISGHNTLYWYLQNLGQGPELLIRYENEEAVDDSQLPKDRFSAERLKGVDSTLKIQPAELGDSAVYLCAGGSGSRGGESPTNEKLFFGSGTQLSVL.

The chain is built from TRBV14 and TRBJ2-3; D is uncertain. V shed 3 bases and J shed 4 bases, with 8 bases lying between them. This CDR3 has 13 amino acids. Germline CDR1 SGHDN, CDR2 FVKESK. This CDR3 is CASSHASADTQYF. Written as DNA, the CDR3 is TGTGCCAGCAGCCACGCGAGCGCAGATACGCAGTATTTT.

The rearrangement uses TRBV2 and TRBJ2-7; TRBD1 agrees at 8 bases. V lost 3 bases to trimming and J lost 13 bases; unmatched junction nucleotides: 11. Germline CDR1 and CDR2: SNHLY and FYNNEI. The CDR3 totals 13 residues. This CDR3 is CASSEGSGQGIYF. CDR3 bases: TGTGCCAGCAGTGAGGGCTCCGGACAGGGAATTTACTTC.

The CDR3 protein is CASSSPGQGGQETQYF. The CDR3 DNA reads TGTGCCAGCAGCTCCCCGGGTCAGGGGGGACAAGAGACCCAGTACTTC. This chain links TRBV11-1 with TRBJ2-5; D might be TRBD1 (7 bases). The germline CDR1 and CDR2 sequences are SGHAT and FQDESV (reference sequence). Trimming stripped 4 bases from V and 2 bases from J, with 17 bases between. This CDR3 contains 16 residues.

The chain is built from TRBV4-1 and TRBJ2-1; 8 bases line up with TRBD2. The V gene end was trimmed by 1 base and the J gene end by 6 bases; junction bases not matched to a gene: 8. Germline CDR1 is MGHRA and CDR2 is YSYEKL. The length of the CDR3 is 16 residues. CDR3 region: CASSQATAGGVNEQFF. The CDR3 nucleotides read TGCGCCAGCAGCCAAGCGACTGCGGGAGGAGTCAATGAGCAGTTCTTC.

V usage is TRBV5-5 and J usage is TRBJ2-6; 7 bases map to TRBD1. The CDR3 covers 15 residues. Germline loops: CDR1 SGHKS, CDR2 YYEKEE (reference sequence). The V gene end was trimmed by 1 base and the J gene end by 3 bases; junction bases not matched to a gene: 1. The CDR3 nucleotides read TGTGCCAGCAGCTTGTCAGGGGGTGGGGCCAACGTCCTGACTTTC. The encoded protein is CASSLSGGGANVLTF.

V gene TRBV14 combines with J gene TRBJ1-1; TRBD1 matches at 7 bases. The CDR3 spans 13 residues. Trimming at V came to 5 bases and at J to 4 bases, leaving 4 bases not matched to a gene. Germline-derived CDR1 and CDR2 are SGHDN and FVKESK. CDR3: CASSVDRSTEAFF. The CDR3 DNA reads TGTGCCAGCAGCGTGGACAGGTCCACTGAAGCTTTCTTT.

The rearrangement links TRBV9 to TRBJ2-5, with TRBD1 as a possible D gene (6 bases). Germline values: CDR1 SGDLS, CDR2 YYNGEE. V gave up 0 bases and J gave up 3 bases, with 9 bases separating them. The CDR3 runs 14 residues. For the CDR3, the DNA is TGTGCCAGCAGCGTAGGACAGGCAAAAGAGACCCAGTACTTC. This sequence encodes CASSVGQAKETQYF.